Listed below are T cell receptor beta chains from one sample, sequenced in a study of identical twins. TCRdb re-derived calls from the 5' RACE reads in MiXCR, one entry per CDR3 protein. The sample records about 720,000 distinct CDR3 sequences, around 8.3% being singletons. In addition, the sample was reused for a study of yellow fever vaccine responses in identical twins.

The sequencing sample was made of PBMCs. The receptors were sampled from a woman aged 18-29 years in good health. The CDR3 runs from the conserved cysteine through the conserved F or W. A D gene is named only where the DNA matches it firmly. A row's size may be missing; if present it is once, few, many or a size class.

TRBV15	few	NA	14	TRBJ1-2	CATSNNPLFYGYTF	TGTGCCACCAGCAATAACCCATTGTTCTATGGCTACACCTTC
TRBV6-2/TRBV6-3	few	TRBD2	15	TRBJ2-7	CASSASSGRAYEQYF	TGTGCCAGCAGTGCTTCTAGCGGGAGGGCCTACGAGCAGTACTTC
TRBV7-2	many	TRBD1	15	TRBJ2-7	CASSLSGQGAYEQYF	TGTGCCAGCAGCTTATCGGGACAGGGAGCCTACGAGCAGTACTTC
TRBV19	NA	NA	11	TRBJ1-1	CASSIAAEAFF	TGTGCCAGTAGTATCGCCGCTGAAGCTTTCTTT
TRBV6-5	NA	TRBD1	14	TRBJ1-1	CASSYGQGGTEAFF	TGTGCCAGCAGTTACGGACAGGGGGGGACTGAAGCTTTCTTT
TRBV6-2/TRBV6-3	NA	NA	14	TRBJ1-5	CASSNVISNQPQHF	TGTGCCAGCAGTAACGTGATTAGCAATCAGCCCCAGCATTTT
TRBV10-3	NA	TRBD1	14	TRBJ1-2	CAIYKAGTGHGYTF	TGTGCCATCTATAAAGCCGGGACAGGACATGGCTACACCTTC
TRBV10-2	NA	TRBD1	16	TRBJ2-1	CASSEPRDSTYNEQFF	TGCGCCAGCAGTGAGCCTCGGGACAGTACCTACAATGAGCAGTTCTTC
TRBV25-1	few	TRBD1	19	TRBJ1-2	CASSVSRPGQAGNFYGYTF	TGTGCCAGCAGTGTTAGTCGTCCTGGACAGGCGGGCAACTTTTATGGCTACACCTTC
TRBV29-1	many	NA	12	TRBJ2-7	CSVAGDAYEQYF	TGCAGCGTTGCGGGAGATGCCTACGAGCAGTACTTC
TRBV6-5	few	NA	13	TRBJ2-7	CASSYPGSYEQYF	TGTGCCAGCAGTTACCCAGGCTCCTACGAGCAGTACTTC
TRBV24-1	many	NA	15	TRBJ2-5	CATSDSDGFQETQYF	TGTGCCACCAGTGACTCGGACGGATTCCAAGAGACCCAGTACTTC
TRBV7-2	NA	NA	13	TRBJ2-5	CASSSDVPSTQYF	TGTGCCAGCAGCTCAGACGTCCCAAGTACCCAGTACTTC
TRBV3-1	few	NA	12	TRBJ2-3	CASSHMTDTQYF	TGTGCCAGCAGCCATATGACAGATACGCAGTATTTT
TRBV7-8	few	TRBD1	15	TRBJ1-2	CASSQTPTGNYGYTF	TGTGCCAGCAGCCAGACCCCGACAGGGAACTATGGCTACACCTTC
TRBV6-1	few	NA	12	TRBJ1-6	CASSEINSPLHF	TGTGCCAGCAGTGAAATCAATTCACCCCTCCACTTT
TRBV29-1	few	TRBD2	15	TRBJ2-2	CSGGGGTSWSGELFF	TGCAGCGGTGGGGGGGGGACCTCTTGGAGCGGGGAGCTGTTTTTT
TRBV6-2/TRBV6-3	NA	TRBD2	12	TRBJ2-7	CASRTSGDEQYF	TGTGCCAGCAGGACTAGCGGAGACGAGCAGTACTTC
TRBV24-1	few	NA	13	TRBJ1-3	CATGGADGNTIYF	TGTGCCACCGGAGGGGCAGACGGAAACACCATATATTTT
TRBV12-3/TRBV12-4	NA	TRBD1	16	TRBJ2-3	CASSAGTGGESDTQYF	TGTGCCAGCAGTGCCGGCACAGGGGGCGAATCAGATACGCAGTATTTT
TRBV5-1	NA	TRBD2	15	TRBJ2-1	CASTSGTSENNEQFF	TGCGCCAGCACTTCCGGGACTAGCGAAAACAATGAGCAGTTCTTC
TRBV29-1	NA	TRBD2	13	TRBJ2-3	CSSTSGNTDTQYF	TGCAGCTCGACTAGCGGGAACACAGATACGCAGTATTTT
TRBV6-1	NA	NA	14	TRBJ1-1	CASSEIAGNTEAFF	TGTGCCAGCAGTGAGATCGCAGGGAACACTGAAGCTTTCTTT
TRBV20-1	NA	NA	11	TRBJ2-3	CSARGLDTQYF	TGCAGTGCTAGAGGTCTGGATACGCAGTATTTT
TRBV4-3	few	TRBD2	17	TRBJ2-5	CASSQGLAGGLVETQYF	TGCGCCAGCAGCCAAGGACTAGCGGGAGGGCTGGTAGAGACCCAGTACTTC
TRBV4-3	NA	TRBD2	18	TRBJ2-1	CASSQDQLAGVSYNEQFF	TGCGCCAGCAGCCAAGATCAGCTAGCGGGAGTGTCATACAATGAGCAGTTCTTC
TRBV27	few	TRBD1	15	TRBJ2-1	CASSPWDRFTNEQFF	TGTGCCAGCAGTCCGTGGGACAGGTTCACCAATGAGCAGTTCTTC
TRBV27	NA	NA	15	TRBJ2-7	CASSLLSGFSYEQYF	TGTGCCAGCAGTTTATTATCTGGATTCTCCTACGAGCAGTACTTC
TRBV7-8	NA	NA	14	TRBJ1-1	CASSGGPEGTEAFF	TGTGCCAGCAGCGGGGGGCCGGAGGGCACTGAAGCTTTCTTT
TRBV14	many	TRBD1	15	TRBJ2-1	CASSPDRGAYNEQFF	TGTGCCAGCAGCCCAGACAGGGGAGCCTACAATGAGCAGTTCTTC
TRBV20-1	NA	NA	16	TRBJ2-7	CSAREGGRGYIYEQYF	TGCAGTGCTAGAGAGGGTGGCAGGGGTTACATCTACGAGCAGTACTTC
TRBV5-1	NA	NA	12	TRBJ2-7	CASSLVQDEQYF	TGCGCCAGCAGCCTGGTGCAGGACGAGCAGTACTTC
TRBV7-8	many	NA	15	TRBJ2-7	CASSSSISSPKVSYF	TGTGCCAGCAGCTCGTCGATCTCGAGCCCCAAAGTGTCGTACTTC
TRBV3-1	many	NA	13	TRBJ2-1	CASSPTGINEQFF	TGTGCCAGCAGCCCTACAGGGATCAATGAGCAGTTCTTC
TRBV7-6	NA	NA	14	TRBJ2-1	CASSPEVGRVEQFF	TGTGCCAGCAGCCCGGAGGTGGGGCGGGTTGAGCAGTTCTTC
TRBV7-9	NA	TRBD2	15	TRBJ2-1	CASSYSKGAGDLQFF	TGTGCCAGCAGTTACTCGAAGGGCGCGGGAGATCTGCAGTTCTTC
TRBV7-2	NA	NA	13	TRBJ2-1	CASSREPGNEQFF	TGTGCCAGCAGCCGGGAGCCGGGGAATGAGCAGTTCTTC
TRBV29-1	few	TRBD1	13	TRBJ2-7	CSVLQGLGEEQYF	TGCAGCGTTTTACAGGGGTTGGGGGAAGAGCAGTACTTC
TRBV29-1	many	TRBD2	14	TRBJ2-1	CSVVSSGSTGEQFF	TGCAGCGTTGTATCGAGCGGGAGTACTGGTGAGCAGTTCTTC